The entry that follows covers one TCR beta chain sequence. How the authors handled the data: Researchers report that nucleated cell counts were estimated from reference gene primer amplification. Here immunoSEQ multiplex PCR was the method, and the copy in TCRdb shows in-frame clones only, minus some. V, J and clone size are taken as reported in that table, and D and trimming were inferred from the DNA itself. The sample carries 200,000 to 250,000 clones, 88% recorded once. Participants were aged 18 to 89 years, lived in 24 US areas, and enrolled virtually. Cohort allocation depended upon clinical history that participants reported. V was pared by 7 bases and J by 1 base, with 5 bases between. Looked up from germline, CDR1 is DFQATT and CDR2 is SNEGSKA (reference sequence). The CDR3 is 11 amino acids. The data derive from a study of blood T cell repertoires in COVID-19. Study background: Sample material is recorded as cDNA or gDNA derived from T cells, B-cell-depleted T cells, or PBMCs.

This TCR was sampled from a woman aged 50 to 65 with acute COVID-19. The V gene is TRBV20-1, the J gene TRBJ1-3, with D unclear. Sequencing was carried out using PBMCs or T cells enriched from blood (not recorded which). For the CDR3, the DNA is TGCAGTGTTCGGTCTGGAAACACCATATATTTT. It specifies CSVRSGNTIYF.